The table lists the clone carrying this TCR beta chain with a few counts. The entry originates in a study of blood T cell repertoires in COVID-19. The wider study: There were acute and convalescent COVID-19 samples, and they came from the United States, Italy and Spain. Sources were T cells, B-cell-depleted T cells, or PBMCs; the material itself was cDNA or gDNA.

The germline gives CDR1 SGHAT, CDR2 FQNNGV. Trimming cost V 7 bases and J 4 bases, with 13 bases left between them. The length of the CDR3 is 13 residues. Methods used by the authors: From reference gene primer amplification, estimates of nucleated cell counts were derived. The protocol was immunoSEQ multiplex PCR, while the TCRdb copy is restricted to in-frame clones and leaves out a portion. The V and J calls and clone size were taken over from that table, and D and trimming were inferred from the DNA. This table holds about 200,000 clones, approximately 87% found once. The sequencing sample was made of peripheral blood. This chain connects TRBV11-2 to TRBJ1-2, with D maybe TRBD1 (6 bases). The clonotype was recovered from a woman in her seventies with acute or convalescent COVID-19. In DNA, the CDR3 is TGTGCCAGCAACCCACAGGGTGGCTATGGCTACACCTTC. Residues: CASNPQGGYGYTF. Based on the CDR3 plus reference TRBV11-2 and TRBJ1-2, the full variable domain is EAGVAQSPRYKIIEKRQSVAFWCNPISGHATLYWYQQILGQGPKLLIQFQNNGVVDDSQLPKDRFSAERLKGVDSTLKIQPAKLEDSAVYLCASNPQGGYGYTFGSGTRLTVV.